Listed here are 31 T cell receptor beta chains from one sample, sequenced in a study of blood T cell repertoires in COVID-19. Profiling relied on immunoSEQ multiplex PCR, and the TCRdb table lists in-frame clones only, not all of them. Among about 300,000 clones listed, approximately 90% were seen once. Sequencing was carried out using peripheral blood. Receptor source: a woman under 40 with COVID-19, enrolled during active disease.

The chain employs TRBV29-1 and TRBJ2-7; TRBD1 is a possible D gene (6 bases). The CDR3 extends over 12 amino acids. Germline V lookup: CDR1 SQVTM, CDR2 ANQGSEA. The V end lost 3 bases, the J end lost 1 base, and 7 bases lay between the germline ends. The chain's CDR3 is CSVDQGSYEQYF. The CDR3, as DNA: TGCAGCGTTGATCAGGGGTCCTACGAGCAGTACTTC.

The chain is built from TRBV28 and TRBJ1-2; D might be TRBD1 (5 bases). The CDR3 totals 13 residues. In germline, CDR1 is MDHEN, CDR2 SYDVKM. V lost 7 bases and J 3 bases, leaving 12 bases between the germline ends. The CDR3 here is CASTLWGDYGYTF. The CDR3 bases are TGTGCCAGCACTTTGTGGGGGGACTATGGCTACACCTTC.

The genes are TRBV2 and TRBJ1-1; no clear D. Germline V lookup: CDR1 SNHLY, CDR2 FYNNEI. The length of the CDR3 is 10 residues. V was shortened by 9 bases and J by 6 bases, with 8 bases between the two germline ends. CDR3 in DNA: TGTGCCAGTGGGAGAGCTGAAGCTTTCTTT. This sequence encodes CASGRAEAFF.

This clone appeared a few times. The V gene is TRBV29-1, the J gene TRBJ1-1; no firm D call. V was cut by 4 bases and J by 3 bases, with 15 bases left in between. In germline, CDR1 is SQVTM, CDR2 ANQGSEA. This CDR3 has 14 amino acids. The CDR3 DNA reads as TGCAGCGTTGCCGGAGGGTCCGGGTACACTGAAGCTTTCTTT. It translates to CSVAGGSGYTEAFF. The full variable domain, its missing parts supplied by reference TRBV29-1 and TRBJ1-1, is SAVISQKPSRDICQRGTSLTIQCQVDSQVTMMFWYRQQPGQSLTLIATANQGSEATYESGFVIDKFPISRPNLTFSTLTVSNMSPEDSSIYLCSVAGGSGYTEAFFGQGTRLTVV.

DNA of the CDR3: TGTGCCAGCAGCAAGATAGCAGAAGTCACAGATACGCAGTATTTT. This codes for CASSKIAEVTDTQYF. The V and J genes are TRBV5-6 and TRBJ2-3; no definite D call. The V gene's germline CDR1 is SGHDT and CDR2 YYEEEE. There are 15 residues in the CDR3. The V and J ends lost 4 bases and 2 bases respectively, with 14 bases between them.

The gene calls are TRBV6-5 and TRBJ1-2; D ambiguous. Germline V CDR1 and CDR2: MNHEY, SVGAGI. CDR3 size: 14 residues. Trimming cost V 0 bases and J 7 bases, with 12 bases left between them. The CDR3 loop reads CASSYSGRFGGYTF. For the CDR3, the DNA is TGTGCCAGCAGTTACTCTGGCAGGTTTGGTGGCTACACCTTC.

The chain joins TRBV5-1 to TRBJ2-7; 10 bases agree with TRBD1. Germline V CDR1 and CDR2: SGHRS, YFSETQ. The V gene end was trimmed by 0 bases and the J gene end by 4 bases; junction bases not matched to a gene: 4. This CDR3 comprises 15 residues. In nucleotides, the CDR3 is TGCGCCAGCAGCTTGGGAGGACAGGGGGTTTACGAGCAGTACTTC. Translated, it gives CASSLGGQGVYEQYF.

The V and J genes are TRBV29-1 and TRBJ1-2; tentative D call: TRBD1 (6 bases). The germline CDR1 and CDR2 sequences are SQVTM and ANQGSEA. Trimming shortened V by 6 bases and J by 3 bases, and 20 bases separated the two germline ends. The CDR3 consists of 15 residues. The CDR3 DNA follows: TGCAGCGTGGCGCCGATCGTCAGGGGTGACTATGGCTACACCTTC. Translated, it gives CSVAPIVRGDYGYTF. Drawing the rest from reference TRBV29-1 and TRBJ1-2, the complete variable domain is SAVISQKPSRDICQRGTSLTIQCQVDSQVTMMFWYRQQPGQSLTLIATANQGSEATYESGFVIDKFPISRPNLTFSTLTVSNMSPEDSSIYLCSVAPIVRGDYGYTFGSGTRLTVV.

The chain couples TRBV7-2 to TRBJ2-3, with a possible D match to TRBD2 (6 bases). Germline V lookup: CDR1 SGHTA, CDR2 FQGNSA. Trimming removed 6 bases from V and 3 bases from J, with 19 bases in between. The CDR3 is made up of 16 amino acids. This chain's CDR3 is CASRIPGLQVTDTQYF. The DNA for the CDR3 is TGTGCCAGCAGAATCCCGGGACTGCAGGTTACAGATACGCAGTATTTT. The full variable domain, in which reference TRBV7-2 and TRBJ2-3 provide the parts outside the CDR3, is GAGVSQSPSNKVTEKGKDVELRCDPISGHTALYWYRQSLGQGLEFLIYFQGNSAPDKSGLPSDRFSAERTGGSVSTLTIQRTQQEDSAVYLCASRIPGLQVTDTQYFGPGTRLTVL.

The chain recombines TRBV2 with TRBJ1-5; 9 nucleotides match TRBD1. The germline V gene encodes CDR1 SNHLY and CDR2 FYNNEI. V lost 5 bases to trimming and J lost 7 bases; unmatched junction nucleotides: 12. This CDR3 contains 16 residues. This chain's CDR3 is CASSLPRTGVGQPQHF. The CDR3 bases are TGTGCCAGCAGTTTACCCCGGACAGGGGTGGGGCAGCCCCAGCATTTT.

This clone was counted only a few times. The chain carries TRBV19 and TRBJ2-2, with 7 bases identical to TRBD1. The CDR3 is made up of 13 amino acids. V shed 6 bases and J 6 bases; nucleotides not matched to a gene: 4. The germline V gene has CDR1 LNHDA and CDR2 SQIVND (reference sequence). The CDR3 is CASRTQGAGELFF. In DNA, the CDR3 is TGTGCCAGTAGAACCCAGGGGGCCGGGGAGCTGTTTTTT.

This CDR3 reads CASSQGQTYEQYF. The CDR3 nucleotides read TGCGCCAGCAGCCAAGGACAGACTTACGAGCAGTACTTC. This chain connects TRBV4-1 to TRBJ2-7, with a tentative D call TRBD1 (5 bases). The CDR3 spans 13 residues. Looked up from germline, CDR1 is MGHRA and CDR2 is YSYEKL. The V gene lost 1 base and the J gene lost 4 bases, with 8 bases spanning the gap.

The V gene is TRBV19, the J gene TRBJ2-1; the match to TRBD2 covers 8 bases. The CDR3 extends over 16 amino acids. CDR1 and CDR2 from the germline V gene are LNHDA and SQIVND (reference sequence). V dropped 2 bases and J dropped 4; count of bases not matched to a gene: 7. The CDR3 DNA reads as TGTGCCAGTAGTATATTGAGTAGCGGGGCTTACAATGAGCAGTTCTTC. Amino acids: CASSILSSGAYNEQFF.

This sequence joins TRBV28 and TRBJ1-2; 9 nucleotides line up with TRBD1. Germline assignment: CDR1 MDHEN and CDR2 SYDVKM. J was trimmed by 2 bases and V by 10 bases; bases with no gene match: 8. CDR3 length: 14 amino acids. The CDR3 nucleotides are TGTGCCACCATATTACAGGGGGCGAACTATGGCTACACCTTC. This codes for CATILQGANYGYTF.

The rearrangement links TRBV29-1 to TRBJ2-7; D call uncertain. Germline V gene data show CDR1 as SQVTM and CDR2 as ANQGSEA. The germline V and J ends were trimmed by 6 bases and 1 base, with 10 bases remaining between them. CDR3 length: 12 amino acids. The chain's CDR3 is CSVADTSYEQYF. The DNA for the CDR3 is TGCAGCGTCGCCGACACGTCCTACGAGCAGTACTTC.

The count of this clone is one. The chain employs TRBV15 and TRBJ2-1; 12 bases are shared with TRBD2. The CDR3 runs 15 residues. Germline V gene data show CDR1 as LNHNV and CDR2 as YYDKDF (reference sequence). V lost 3 bases, J lost 7 bases, and 4 bases stayed unmatched. The CDR3 here is CATSRGLAGSNEQFF. Here the CDR3 DNA reads TGTGCCACCAGCAGGGGACTAGCGGGCTCTAATGAGCAGTTCTTC. The full variable domain, in which reference TRBV15 and TRBJ2-1 provide the parts outside the CDR3, is DAMVIQNPRYQVTQFGKPVTLSCSQTLNHNVMYWYQQKSSQAPKLLFHYYDKDFNNEADTPDNFQSRRPNTSFCFLDIRSPGLGDTAMYLCATSRGLAGSNEQFFGPGTRLTVL.

The genes are TRBV2 and TRBJ2-1, with a tentative D call TRBD1 (6 bases). Trimming left V 5 bases short and J 4 bases short, with 18 bases between. Per germline, CDR1 SNHLY and CDR2 FYNNEI. CDR3 length: 16 amino acids. Here the CDR3 DNA reads TGTGCCAGCAGTAAGGGAGCAGGGGTTGAGTACAATGAGCAGTTCTTC. Its protein is CASSKGAGVEYNEQFF.

This sequence joins TRBV28 and TRBJ1-1; TRBD1 matches at 7 bases. The V gene's germline CDR1 is MDHEN and CDR2 SYDVKM. This CDR3 is 15 amino acids long. V dropped 5 bases and J dropped 1; count of bases not matched to a gene: 7. This chain's CDR3 is CASSPRQGWNTEAFF. CDR3 coding DNA: TGTGCCAGCAGTCCCAGACAGGGTTGGAACACTGAAGCTTTCTTT.

The chain carries TRBV28 and TRBJ2-5; 8 bases are a match to TRBD2. The CDR3 length is 20 residues. V gave up 2 bases and J gave up 1 base; unmatched junction bases: 18. In germline, CDR1 is MDHEN, CDR2 SYDVKM. The CDR3, as DNA: TGTGCCAGCAGTTTAATGCCCCCTTTCTTGGGCGGGAGGACCCAAGAGACCCAGTACTTC. This encodes CASSLMPPFLGGRTQETQYF.

The chain carries TRBV27 and TRBJ1-1, with TRBD1 matching 10 bases. V gave up 4 bases and J gave up 6 bases; unmatched junction bases: 8. Per the germline V gene, CDR1 is MNHEY and CDR2 is SMNVEV (reference sequence). This CDR3 region has 15 residues. The chain's CDR3 is CASSSRQGADAEAFF. In DNA form, the CDR3 reads TGTGCCAGCAGTTCCCGACAGGGGGCGGACGCTGAAGCTTTCTTT.

The chain links TRBV11-2 to TRBJ2-7; 10 positions match TRBD2. Germline V gene data show CDR1 as SGHAT and CDR2 as FQNNGV. CDR3 size: 15 residues. J was trimmed by 3 bases and V by 6 bases; bases with no gene match: 8. CDR3 coding DNA: TGTGCCAGCAGGGCCGGGACTAGCGCAATCTACGAGCAGTACTTC. Amino acid sequence: CASRAGTSAIYEQYF.

The V gene is TRBV27, the J gene TRBJ2-1; 7 bases map to TRBD2. This CDR3 region has 15 residues. Per germline, CDR1 MNHEY and CDR2 SMNVEV (reference sequence). The V segment lost 4 bases and the J segment 0 bases; nucleotides outside the gene matches: 3. As DNA, the CDR3 is TGTGCCAGCAGTTCTAGCGGAAGCTCCTACAATGAGCAGTTCTTC. Its protein is CASSSSGSSYNEQFF.

The chain carries TRBV6-5 and TRBJ2-7; 7 nucleotides line up with TRBD1. V gave up 8 bases and J gave up 5 bases; unmatched junction bases: 9. The CDR3 totals 13 residues. Germline V CDR1 and CDR2: MNHEY, SVGAGI. CDR3 nucleotides: TGTGCCAGCTGTAAGGGGGCGGTGGACGAGCAGTACTTC. Encoded protein: CASCKGAVDEQYF.

The chain is built from TRBV11-1 and TRBJ2-2; D uncertain. Germline lookup yields CDR1 SGHAT and CDR2 FQDESV (reference sequence). CDR3 length: 15 residues. The ends were cut back, 2 bases at V and 1 base at J, with 8 bases in the middle. The chain's CDR3 is CASSLRLRNTGELFF. The CDR3 DNA reads TGTGCCAGCAGCTTACGTCTACGGAACACCGGGGAGCTGTTTTTT.

This clone has a single count. V gene TRBV6-5 combines with J gene TRBJ2-5; the D gene is possibly TRBD2 (6 bases). This CDR3 has 12 residues. Germline V gene data show CDR1 as MNHEY and CDR2 as SVGAGI. Trimming removed 8 bases from V and 5 bases from J, with 12 bases in between. In DNA, the CDR3 is TGTGCCAGCGGGGTAGGGAGGGAGACCCAGTACTTC. Encoded protein: CASGVGRETQYF.

The rearrangement uses TRBV5-4 and TRBJ2-5, with 7 bases aligning to TRBD1. The length of the CDR3 is 14 residues. Germline CDR1 reads SGHNT; CDR2 reads YYREEE (reference sequence). V shed 5 bases and J 5 bases; nucleotides not matched to a gene: 9. In DNA form, the CDR3 reads TGTGCCAGCAGTCTCGCCGGGACAGAGGAGACCCAGTACTTC. It specifies CASSLAGTEETQYF.

The CDR3 reads CASSVGGYEQYF. The CDR3 coding sequence is TGTGCCAGCAGCGTTGGGGGGTACGAGCAGTACTTC. The chain carries TRBV27 and TRBJ2-7, with D perhaps TRBD2 (6 bases). V was clipped by 6 bases and J by 4 bases, with 10 bases between them. The CDR3 consists of 12 residues. Germline CDR1 MNHEY, CDR2 SMNVEV (reference sequence).

The chain uses TRBV4-1 and TRBJ2-1; possible D gene TRBD1, 5 bases. Between the trimmed V and J ends, which lost 0 bases and 5 bases, there was a span of 11 bases. Germline V gene sequence: CDR1 MGHRA, CDR2 YSYEKL. The CDR3 spans 15 residues. CDR3 amino acids: CASSQDPRAHNEQFF. The CDR3 DNA follows: TGCGCCAGCAGCCAAGATCCCAGGGCCCACAATGAGCAGTTCTTC.

V gene TRBV27 combines with J gene TRBJ2-7; 7 bases match TRBD2. The CDR3 is made up of 17 amino acids. Trimming took 5 bases from V and 2 from J; bases not matched to a gene: 15. Germline CDR1 is MNHEY and CDR2 is SMNVEV (reference sequence). The CDR3 reads CASSICSTAGETYEQYF. In DNA, the CDR3 is TGTGCCAGCAGTATTTGCAGTACGGCGGGAGAAACCTACGAGCAGTACTTC.

This clone was picked up one time. This chain joins TRBV15 and TRBJ1-5; D may be TRBD1 (5 bases). Germline assignment: CDR1 LNHNV and CDR2 YYDKDF (reference sequence). The CDR3 totals 16 residues. The ends were cut back, 0 bases at V and 0 bases at J, with 9 bases in the middle. Written as DNA, the CDR3 is TGTGCCACCAGCAGAGATAGGGGACTTAGCAATCAGCCCCAGCATTTT. Translating it yields CATSRDRGLSNQPQHF.

The chain couples TRBV30 to TRBJ1-4; D not resolved. V was trimmed by 2 bases and J by 5 bases, leaving 9 bases between them. Germline-derived CDR1 and CDR2 are GTSNPN and SVGIG (reference sequence). The CDR3 loop spans 13 amino acids. The CDR3 reads CAWSQSVNEKLFF. Here the CDR3 DNA reads TGTGCCTGGAGTCAGTCCGTAAATGAAAAACTGTTTTTT.